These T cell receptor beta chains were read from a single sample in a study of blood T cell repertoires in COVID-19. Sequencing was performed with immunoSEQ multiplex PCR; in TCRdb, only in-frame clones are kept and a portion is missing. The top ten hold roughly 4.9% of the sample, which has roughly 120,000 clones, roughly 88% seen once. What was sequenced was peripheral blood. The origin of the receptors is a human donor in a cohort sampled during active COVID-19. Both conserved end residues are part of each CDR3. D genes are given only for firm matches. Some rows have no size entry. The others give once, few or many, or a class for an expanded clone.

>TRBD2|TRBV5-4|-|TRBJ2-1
TGTGCCAGCAGCTTGGAAGGGACTAGCGGGAATGAGCAGTTCTTC
CASSLEGTSGNEQFF
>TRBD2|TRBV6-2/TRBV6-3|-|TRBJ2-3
TGTGCCAGCAGTTACCGAAATATGGCCCGCGGAAGCGGGAGTTTCACAGATACGCAGTATTTT
CASSYRNMARGSGSFTDTQYF
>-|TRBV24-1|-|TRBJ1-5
TGTGCCACCAGTGATTCCCTCATGGGGAGCCAGCCCCAGCATTTT
CATSDSLMGSQPQHF
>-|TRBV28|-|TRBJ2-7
TGTGCCAGCAGTTTGGTGCGACTAGGACTGCACGAGCAGTACTTC
CASSLVRLGLHEQYF
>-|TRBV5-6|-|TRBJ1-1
TGTGCCAGCAGCTTCCCGGGTGGCACTGAAGCTTTCTTT
CASSFPGGTEAFF
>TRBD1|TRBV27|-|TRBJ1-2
TGTGCCAGCAGTTATACAGGGGGCGGATATGGCTACACCTTC
CASSYTGGGYGYTF
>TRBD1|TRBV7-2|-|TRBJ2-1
TGTGCCAGCAGCGACAGGGGGCCCGGAGAGCAGTTCTTC
CASSDRGPGEQFF
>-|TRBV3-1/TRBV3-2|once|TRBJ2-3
TGTGCCAGCAGCCAATCCTCAGGGTGGGGAGGAGATACGCAGTATTTT
CASSQSSGWGGDTQYF
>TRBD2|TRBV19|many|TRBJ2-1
TGTGCCAGTAGTATGACTAGCGGGGATTACAATGAGCAGTTCTTC
CASSMTSGDYNEQFF
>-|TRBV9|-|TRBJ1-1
TGTGCCAGCACCGGGGGAGGCGAAGCTTTCTTT
CASTGGGEAFF
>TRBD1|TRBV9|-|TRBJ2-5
TGTGCCAGCAGCGTTAATGCAGGGGGAATAGAGACCCAGTACTTC
CASSVNAGGIETQYF
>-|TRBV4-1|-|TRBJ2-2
TGCGCCAGCAGTCCCAGCGGCGGACCGAACACCGGGGAGCTGTTTTTT
CASSPSGGPNTGELFF
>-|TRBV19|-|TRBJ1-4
TGTGCCAGTACGGGGGGCCGAGAAAAACTGTTTTTT
CASTGGREKLFF
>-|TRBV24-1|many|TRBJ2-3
TGTGCCACCAGTGATTTTCGACAGGCATCCGATACGCAGTATTTT
CATSDFRQASDTQYF
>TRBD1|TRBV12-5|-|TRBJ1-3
TGTGCTAGTGAACAGGGGATGGGAGGAAACACCATATATTTT
CASEQGMGGNTIYF
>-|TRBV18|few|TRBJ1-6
TGTGCCAGCTCACCTGAGGGAAACCAGTATAATTCACCCCTCCACTTT
CASSPEGNQYNSPLHF
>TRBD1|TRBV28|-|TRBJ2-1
TGTGCCAGCAAACAGGGGACAGGGAGCAATGAGCAGTTCTTC
CASKQGTGSNEQFF
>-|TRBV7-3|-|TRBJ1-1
TGTGCCAGCAGCTTAAGCGGCAGGGACACTGAAGCTTTCTTT
CASSLSGRDTEAFF
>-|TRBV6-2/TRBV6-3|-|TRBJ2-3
TGTGCCAGCAGCCGATCTATTAGCGGAACTAGCACAGATACGCAGTATTTT
CASSRSISGTSTDTQYF
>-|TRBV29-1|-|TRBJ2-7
TGCAGCGTGTCTAGAACCTACGAGCAGTACTTC
CSVSRTYEQYF
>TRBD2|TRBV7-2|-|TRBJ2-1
TGTGCCAGCAGCCCAGATGGTCTAGCGGTCAATGAGCAGTTCTTC
CASSPDGLAVNEQFF
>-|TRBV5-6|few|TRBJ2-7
TGTGCCAGCAGCCAAATACAGGGAACTGGGGAGCAGTACTTC
CASSQIQGTGEQYF
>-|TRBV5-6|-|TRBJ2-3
TGTGCCAGCAGCTTGTCCGCTAGCGCTAGCACAGATACGCAGTATTTT
CASSLSASASTDTQYF
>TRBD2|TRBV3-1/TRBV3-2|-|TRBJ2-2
TGTGCCAGCAGTGACTCCCTCGGGGTAGCGGGAGTTTTCACCGGGGAGCTGTTTTTT
CASSDSLGVAGVFTGELFF
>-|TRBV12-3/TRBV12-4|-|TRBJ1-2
TGTGCCAGCAGCCGACAGTCTAACTATGGCTACACCTTC
CASSRQSNYGYTF
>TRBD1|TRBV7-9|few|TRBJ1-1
TGTGCCAGTAAACCAATCGGGAGGGGGCAACTAGAAGCTTTCTTT
CASKPIGRGQLEAFF
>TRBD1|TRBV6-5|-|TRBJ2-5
TGTGCCAGCAGACCACAGGGGGCGGGGACCCAGTACTTC
CASRPQGAGTQYF
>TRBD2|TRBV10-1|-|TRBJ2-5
TGCGCCAGCAGTGGAGGGAGGGAGGGGACCCAGTACTTC
CASSGGREGTQYF
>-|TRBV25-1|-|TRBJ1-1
TGTGCCAGCAGCGCTCCCCTCACAGGCGCGAGCGCTGAAGCTTTCTTT
CASSAPLTGASAEAFF
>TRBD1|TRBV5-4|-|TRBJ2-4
TGTGCCAGCAGCTCCCGGGACAGGGGGGGAAACATTCAGTACTTC
CASSSRDRGGNIQYF
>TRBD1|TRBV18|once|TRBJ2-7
TGTGCCAGCTCACTACCGGGACAGGGGAACGAGCAGTACTTC
CASSLPGQGNEQYF
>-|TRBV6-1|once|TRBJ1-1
TGTGCCAGCAGTGAATTAGTTGGTGACACTGAAGCTTTCTTT
CASSELVGDTEAFF
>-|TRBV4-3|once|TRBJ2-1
TGCGCCAGCAGCCAAATCGGAGGGCTCGCCTACAATGAGCAGTTCTTC
CASSQIGGLAYNEQFF
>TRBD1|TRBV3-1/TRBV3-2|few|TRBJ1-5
TGTGCCAGCAGCCAAGCAGGGACAGGGAATCAGCCCCAGCATTTT
CASSQAGTGNQPQHF
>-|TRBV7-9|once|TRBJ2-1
TGTGCCAGCAGCTTAGGAGGGCCCTACAATGAGCAGTTCTTC
CASSLGGPYNEQFF
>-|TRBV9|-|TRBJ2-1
TGTGCCAGCAGCGCCCTGGCGGGGTCCTACAATGAGCAGTTCTTC
CASSALAGSYNEQFF
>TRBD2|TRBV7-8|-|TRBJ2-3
TGTGCCAGCAGTCCTAACGCGGGAGTGACAGATACGCAGTATTTT
CASSPNAGVTDTQYF
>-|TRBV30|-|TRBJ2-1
TGTGCCTGGAGTGTAGGTGGGAGTTCGTACAATGAGCAGTTCTTC
CAWSVGGSSYNEQFF
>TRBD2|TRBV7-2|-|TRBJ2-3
TGTGCCAGCAGCCCCAGACTAGCGGTGAGCACAGATACGCAGTATTTT
CASSPRLAVSTDTQYF
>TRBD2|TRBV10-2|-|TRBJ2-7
TGCGCCAGCCATGACGGACTAGCGGGGCCCGGGGATTCCTACGAGCAGTACTTC
CASHDGLAGPGDSYEQYF
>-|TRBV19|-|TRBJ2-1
TGTGCCAGTAGTCGGACGACAGGTACCACCTACAATGAGCAGTTCTTC
CASSRTTGTTYNEQFF
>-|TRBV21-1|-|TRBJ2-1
TGTGCCAGCACTAACCCCCCGGGACAGGAGGTTTATGAGCAGTTCTTC
CASTNPPGQEVYEQFF
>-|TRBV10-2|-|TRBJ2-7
TGCGCCAGCAGACCACATCTACCGAACGCAGGGGTTGGGACCTACGAGCAGTACTTC
CASRPHLPNAGVGTYEQYF
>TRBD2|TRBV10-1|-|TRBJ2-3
TGCGCCAGCAGTGAAGCGGGAGGGGGGGATACGCAGTATTTT
CASSEAGGGDTQYF
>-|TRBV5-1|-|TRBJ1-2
TGCGCCAGCAGCTTGGCAGGGCGGAGTGGCTACACCTTC
CASSLAGRSGYTF
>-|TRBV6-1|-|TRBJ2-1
TGTGCCAGCAGCACATCCCCAGGGGCAGTTCCTGAGCAGTTCTTC
CASSTSPGAVPEQFF